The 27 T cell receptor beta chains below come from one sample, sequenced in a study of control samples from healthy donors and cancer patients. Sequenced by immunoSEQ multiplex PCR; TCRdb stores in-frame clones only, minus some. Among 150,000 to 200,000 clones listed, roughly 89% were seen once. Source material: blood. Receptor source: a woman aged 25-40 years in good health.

CDR3 region: CASSLGQGGVYGYTF. The CDR3 nucleotides read TGTGCCAGCAGCTTGGGTCAGGGGGGTGTCTATGGCTACACCTTC. V usage is TRBV5-8 and J usage is TRBJ1-2; 7 bases agree with TRBD1. Germline loops: CDR1 SGHTS, CDR2 YDEGEE. V was clipped by 0 bases and J by 4 bases; unmatched bases: 6. The CDR3 is 15 amino acids.

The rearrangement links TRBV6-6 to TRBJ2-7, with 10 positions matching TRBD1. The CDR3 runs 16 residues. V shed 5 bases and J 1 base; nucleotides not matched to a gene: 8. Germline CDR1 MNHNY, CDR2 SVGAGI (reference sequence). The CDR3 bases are TGTGCCAGCAGTCACGGACAGGGGGGGCGATCCTACGAGCAGTACTTC. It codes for CASSHGQGGRSYEQYF.

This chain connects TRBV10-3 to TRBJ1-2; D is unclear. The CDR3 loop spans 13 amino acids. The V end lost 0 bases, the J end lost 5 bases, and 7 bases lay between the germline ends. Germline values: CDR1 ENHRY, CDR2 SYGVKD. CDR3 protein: CAISESAQYGYTF. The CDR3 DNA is TGTGCCATCAGTGAGTCGGCTCAGTATGGCTACACCTTC.

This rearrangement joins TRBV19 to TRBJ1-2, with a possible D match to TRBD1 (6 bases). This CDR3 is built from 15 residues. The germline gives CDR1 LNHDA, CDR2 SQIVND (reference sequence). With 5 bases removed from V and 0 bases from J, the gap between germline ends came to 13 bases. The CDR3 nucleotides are TGTGCCAGTAGTGCCGCCGGGACACCTAACTATGGCTACACCTTC. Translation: CASSAAGTPNYGYTF.

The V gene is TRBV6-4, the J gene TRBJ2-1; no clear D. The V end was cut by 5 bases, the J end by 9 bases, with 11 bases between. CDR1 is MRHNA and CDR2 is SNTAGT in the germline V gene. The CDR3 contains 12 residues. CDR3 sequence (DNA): TGTGCCAGCAGTTTCCCTAGTTTTGAGCAGTTCTTC. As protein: CASSFPSFEQFF.

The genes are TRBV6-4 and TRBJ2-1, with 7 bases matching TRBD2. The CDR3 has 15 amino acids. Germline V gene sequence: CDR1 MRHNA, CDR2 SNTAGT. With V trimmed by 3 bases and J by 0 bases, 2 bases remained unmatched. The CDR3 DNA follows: TGTGCCAGCAGTGAAGCTAGCGGCTCCTACAATGAGCAGTTCTTC. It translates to CASSEASGSYNEQFF.

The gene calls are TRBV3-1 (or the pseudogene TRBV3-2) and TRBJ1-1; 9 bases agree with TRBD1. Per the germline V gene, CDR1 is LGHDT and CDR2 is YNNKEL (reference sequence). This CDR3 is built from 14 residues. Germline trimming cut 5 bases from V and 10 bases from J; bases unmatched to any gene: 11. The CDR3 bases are TGTGCCAGCAGCGAACGGACAGGGGAATTTTTAGCTTTCTTT. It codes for CASSERTGEFLAFF.

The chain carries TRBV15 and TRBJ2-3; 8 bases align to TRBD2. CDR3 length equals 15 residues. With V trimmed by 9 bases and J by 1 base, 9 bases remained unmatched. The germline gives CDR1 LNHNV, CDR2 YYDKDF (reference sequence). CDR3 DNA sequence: TGTGCCACTCTCGGCGGGGGGCCGGGCACAGATACGCAGTATTTT. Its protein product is CATLGGGPGTDTQYF.

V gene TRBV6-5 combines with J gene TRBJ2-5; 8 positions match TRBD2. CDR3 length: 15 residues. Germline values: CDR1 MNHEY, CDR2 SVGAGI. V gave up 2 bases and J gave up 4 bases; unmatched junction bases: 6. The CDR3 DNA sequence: TGTGCCAGCAGTTACGGCGGGGGGCGGGCAGAGACCCAGTACTTC. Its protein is CASSYGGGRAETQYF.

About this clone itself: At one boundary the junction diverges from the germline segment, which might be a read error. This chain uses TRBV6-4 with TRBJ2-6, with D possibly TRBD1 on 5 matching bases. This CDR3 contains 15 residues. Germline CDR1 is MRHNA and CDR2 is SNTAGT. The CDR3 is CASSEGDSGANALTF. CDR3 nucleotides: TGTGCCAGCAGTGAGGGTGACTCTGGGGCCAACGCCCTGACTTTC.

The chain's CDR3 is CASSLDRAYEQYF. The CDR3 nucleotides read TGTGCCAGCAGCCTCGACAGGGCCTACGAGCAGTACTTC. The chain recombines TRBV3-1 (or the pseudogene TRBV3-2) with TRBJ2-7, with 7 nucleotides matching TRBD1. The CDR3 sequence is 13 residues long. CDR1 and CDR2 from the germline V gene are LGHDT and YNNKEL (reference sequence). Unmatched junction bases numbered 2, after V lost 4 bases and J lost 2 bases.

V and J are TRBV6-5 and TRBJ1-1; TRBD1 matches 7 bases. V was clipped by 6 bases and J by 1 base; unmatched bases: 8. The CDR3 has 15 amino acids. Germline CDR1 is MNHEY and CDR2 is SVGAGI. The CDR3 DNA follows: TGTGCCAGCAGGCCCAACAGGGGTGGGAACACTGAAGCTTTCTTT. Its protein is CASRPNRGGNTEAFF.

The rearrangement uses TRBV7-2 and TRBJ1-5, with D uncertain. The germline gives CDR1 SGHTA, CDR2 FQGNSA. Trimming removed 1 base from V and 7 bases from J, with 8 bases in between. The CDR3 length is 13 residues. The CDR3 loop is CASSLDQVQPQHF. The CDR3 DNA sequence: TGTGCCAGCAGCTTAGACCAGGTCCAGCCCCAGCATTTT. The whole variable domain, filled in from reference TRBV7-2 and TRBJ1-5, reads GAGVSQSPSNKVTEKGKDVELRCDPISGHTALYWYRQSLGQGLEFLIYFQGNSAPDKSGLPSDRFSAERTGGSVSTLTIQRTQQEDSAVYLCASSLDQVQPQHFGDGTRLSIL.

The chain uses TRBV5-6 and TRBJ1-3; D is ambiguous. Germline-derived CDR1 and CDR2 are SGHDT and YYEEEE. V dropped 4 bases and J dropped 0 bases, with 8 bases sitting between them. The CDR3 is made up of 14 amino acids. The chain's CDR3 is CASSQRGSGNTIYF. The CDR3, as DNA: TGTGCCAGCAGCCAAAGAGGCTCTGGAAACACCATATATTTT.

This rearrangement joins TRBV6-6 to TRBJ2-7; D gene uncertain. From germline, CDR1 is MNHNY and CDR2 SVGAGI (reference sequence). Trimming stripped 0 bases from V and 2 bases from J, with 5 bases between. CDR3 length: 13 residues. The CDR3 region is CASSYSGTYEQYF. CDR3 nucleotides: TGTGCCAGCAGTTACTCAGGGACCTACGAGCAGTACTTC.

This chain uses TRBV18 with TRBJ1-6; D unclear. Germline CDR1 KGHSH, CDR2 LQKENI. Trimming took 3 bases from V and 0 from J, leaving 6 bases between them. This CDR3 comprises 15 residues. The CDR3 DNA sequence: TGTGCCAGCTCACCGGACGGCTCCTATAATTCACCCCTCCACTTT. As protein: CASSPDGSYNSPLHF. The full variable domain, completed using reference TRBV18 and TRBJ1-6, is NAGVMQNPRHLVRRRGQEARLRCSPMKGHSHVYWYRQLPEEGLKFMVYLQKENIIDESGMPKERFSAEFPKEGPSILRIQQVVRGDSAAYFCASSPDGSYNSPLHFGNGTRLTVT.

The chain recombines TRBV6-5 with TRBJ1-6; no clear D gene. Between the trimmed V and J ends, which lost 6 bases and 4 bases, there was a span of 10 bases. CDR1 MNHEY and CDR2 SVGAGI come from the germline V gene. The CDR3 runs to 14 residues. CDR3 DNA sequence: TGTGCCAGCAGACCCGGACGGTATAATTCACCCCTCCACTTT. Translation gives CASRPGRYNSPLHF.

As DNA, the CDR3 is TGTGCCACCAGCAGACCAGACAGGGGTCTAACTAATGAAAAACTGTTTTTT. Translation: CATSRPDRGLTNEKLFF. The chain combines TRBV15 with TRBJ1-4; 8 nucleotides match TRBD1. Germline loops: CDR1 LNHNV, CDR2 YYDKDF (reference sequence). The CDR3 covers 17 residues. The V and J ends lost 2 bases and 1 base, in that order; junction bases with no gene match: 6.

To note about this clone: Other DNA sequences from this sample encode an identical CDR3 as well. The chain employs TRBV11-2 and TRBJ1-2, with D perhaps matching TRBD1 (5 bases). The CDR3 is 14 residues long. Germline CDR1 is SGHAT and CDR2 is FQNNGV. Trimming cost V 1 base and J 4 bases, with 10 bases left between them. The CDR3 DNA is TGTGCCAGCAGCTTAGTTCAGGGAGCCTATGGCTACACCTTC. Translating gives CASSLVQGAYGYTF. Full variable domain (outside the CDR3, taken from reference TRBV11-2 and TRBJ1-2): EAGVAQSPRYKIIEKRQSVAFWCNPISGHATLYWYQQILGQGPKLLIQFQNNGVVDDSQLPKDRFSAERLKGVDSTLKIQPAKLEDSAVYLCASSLVQGAYGYTFGSGTRLTVV.

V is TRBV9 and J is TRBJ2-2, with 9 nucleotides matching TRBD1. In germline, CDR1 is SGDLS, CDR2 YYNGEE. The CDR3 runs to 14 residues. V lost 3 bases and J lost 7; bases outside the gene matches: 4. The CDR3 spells CASSGQGVVGELFF. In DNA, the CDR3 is TGTGCCAGCAGCGGACAGGGGGTGGTCGGGGAGCTGTTTTTT. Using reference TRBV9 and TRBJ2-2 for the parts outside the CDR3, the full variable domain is DSGVTQTPKHLITATGQRVTLRCSPRSGDLSVYWYQQSLDQGLQFLIQYYNGEERAKGNILERFSAQQFPDLHSELNLSSLELGDSALYFCASSGQGVVGELFFGEGSRLTVL.

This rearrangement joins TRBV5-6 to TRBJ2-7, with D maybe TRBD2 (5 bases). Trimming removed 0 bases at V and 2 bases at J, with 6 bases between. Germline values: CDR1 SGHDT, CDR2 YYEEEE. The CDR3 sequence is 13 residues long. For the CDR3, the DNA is TGTGCCAGCAGCTTGGGTAGCGCCTACGAGCAGTACTTC. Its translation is CASSLGSAYEQYF.

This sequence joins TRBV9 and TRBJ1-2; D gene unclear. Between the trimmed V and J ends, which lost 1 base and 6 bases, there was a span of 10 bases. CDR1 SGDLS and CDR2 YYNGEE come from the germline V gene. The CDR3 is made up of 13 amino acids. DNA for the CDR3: TGTGCCAGCAGCGTAAGGGCAAGAAATGGCTACACCTTC. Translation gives CASSVRARNGYTF.

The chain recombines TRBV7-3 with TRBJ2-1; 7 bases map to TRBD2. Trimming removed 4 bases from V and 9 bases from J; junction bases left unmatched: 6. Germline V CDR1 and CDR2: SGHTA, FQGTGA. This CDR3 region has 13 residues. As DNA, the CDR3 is TGTGCCAGCAGCTCGACCCCGGGGGGTGAGCAGTTCTTC. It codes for CASSSTPGGEQFF.

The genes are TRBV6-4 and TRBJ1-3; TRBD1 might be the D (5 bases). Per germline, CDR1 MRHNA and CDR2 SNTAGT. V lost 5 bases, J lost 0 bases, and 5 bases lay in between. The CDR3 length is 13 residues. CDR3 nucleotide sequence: TGTGCCAGCAGTACAGGCTCTGGAAACACCATATATTTT. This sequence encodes CASSTGSGNTIYF.

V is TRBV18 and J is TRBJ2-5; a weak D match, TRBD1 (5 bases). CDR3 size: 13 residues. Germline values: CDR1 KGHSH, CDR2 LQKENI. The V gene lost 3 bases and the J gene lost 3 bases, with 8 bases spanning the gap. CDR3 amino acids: CASSPRAEETQYF. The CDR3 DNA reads TGTGCCAGCTCACCCAGGGCCGAAGAGACCCAGTACTTC.

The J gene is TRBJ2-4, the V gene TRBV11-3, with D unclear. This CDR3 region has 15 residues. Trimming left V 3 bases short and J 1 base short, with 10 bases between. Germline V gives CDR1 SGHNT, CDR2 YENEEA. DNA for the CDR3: TGTGCCAGCAGCTTGGGTGTGTGGGCCAAAAACATTCAGTACTTC. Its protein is CASSLGVWAKNIQYF. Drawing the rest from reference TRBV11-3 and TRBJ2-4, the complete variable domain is EAGVVQSPRYKIIEKKQPVAFWCNPISGHNTLYWYLQNLGQGPELLIRYENEEAVDDSQLPKDRFSAERLKGVDSTLKIQPAELGDSAVYLCASSLGVWAKNIQYFGAGTRLSVL.

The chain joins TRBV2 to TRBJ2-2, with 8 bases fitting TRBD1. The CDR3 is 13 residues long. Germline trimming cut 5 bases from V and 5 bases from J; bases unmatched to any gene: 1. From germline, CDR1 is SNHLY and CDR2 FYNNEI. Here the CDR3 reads CASSRQGTGELFF. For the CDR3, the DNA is TGTGCCAGCAGTAGACAGGGGACCGGGGAGCTGTTTTTT.